This T cell receptor (beta chain) was identified in a study of blood T cells in healthy people across ages. Study-level points and caveats: Among T cells, TCR beta diversity per million cells dropped roughly linearly as age rose. The unsorted PBMCs prevented any conclusive comparison of naive versus antigen-experienced cells.

This clonotype was seen more than once but under ten times. What it binds is not known. PCR was performed a second time for about 6 to 12 cycles using a sample-barcoded 5' primer and a J-beta primer mix. Using its own MiXCR run on the 5' RACE reads, TCRdb lists one record per CDR3 protein. Of over 950,000 distinct CDR3 sequences listed, 51% were seen once; the top ten hold 20% to 25%. Each sample provided at least 5 micrograms of extracted total RNA. This sequence originates from an older woman in good health. Sequencing input: blood.

The CDR3 sequence is CATRSGQNYNSPLHF. The CDR3 nucleotides read TGTGCCACCAGAAGTGGACAGAACTATAATTCACCCCTCCACTTT. The chain links TRBV15 to TRBJ1-6, with D perhaps matching TRBD1 (6 bases). Germline values: CDR1 LNHNV, CDR2 YYDKDF (reference sequence). There are 15 residues in the CDR3. Trimming left V 6 bases short and J 3 bases short, with 12 bases between.